Listed here are 22 T cell receptor beta chains from one sample, sequenced in a study of cytomegalovirus exposure and HLA in healthy donors. 13 Jbeta primers and 60 Vbeta primers were used for the PCR. This table comes from immunoSEQ multiplex PCR, and its TCRdb copy is limited to in-frame clones, with some not included. The repertoire holds 150,000 or so clones, with 73% as singletons. The specimen sequenced was PBMCs. These receptors were taken from a woman aged 18-35 years in good health and CMV-seronegative.

This clone was counted a few times. The J gene is TRBJ2-7, the V gene TRBV5-8; perhaps TRBD2 as D (5 bases). V lost 1 base and J lost 5, with 13 bases in between. The CDR3 spans 14 residues. In germline, CDR1 is SGHTS, CDR2 YDEGEE. The CDR3 nucleotides read TGTGCCAGCAGCTTGAGGCGGCGGGCCCACGAGCAGTACGTC. Protein sequence: CASSLRRRAHEQYV.

In DNA, the CDR3 is TGTGCCAGTAGCTCGACAGAGGGAAACACCATATATTTT. This encodes CASSSTEGNTIYF. The J gene is TRBJ1-3, the V gene TRBV19, with a weak D call TRBD1 (5 bases). Looked up from germline, CDR1 is LNHDA and CDR2 is SQIVND (reference sequence). V was cut by 6 bases and J by 4 bases, with 10 bases left in between. This CDR3 region has 13 residues.

The V call is TRBV28, the J call TRBJ1-5; D remains unclear. CDR3 length: 15 residues. The germline gives CDR1 MDHEN, CDR2 SYDVKM. The ends were cut back, 6 bases at V and 1 base at J, with 13 bases in the middle. DNA for the CDR3: TGTGCCAGCAGCCTCTCGACTTGGAGCAATCAGCCCCAGCATTTT. Its protein is CASSLSTWSNQPQHF.

The chain has TRBV2 and TRBJ2-2, with D possibly TRBD1 on 6 matching bases. The CDR3 loop spans 15 amino acids. V was trimmed by 6 bases and J by 3 bases, leaving 14 bases between them. Per germline, CDR1 SNHLY and CDR2 FYNNEI. CDR3 nucleotides: TGTGCCAGCAGATCCGGACAGTTGCACACCGGGGAGCTGTTTTTT. Translated, it gives CASRSGQLHTGELFF.

The chain has TRBV5-1 and TRBJ2-1; TRBD1 matches 9 bases. Germline V gene lookup returns CDR1 SGHRS and CDR2 YFSETQ. The CDR3 spans 14 residues. The junction had 6 bases not matched to a gene; V was cut back by 4 bases and J by 7 bases. DNA for the CDR3: TGCGCCAGCAGCACCGGACAGGGGCTAAATGAGCAGTTCTTC. This encodes CASSTGQGLNEQFF.

This clone was recorded once. V gene TRBV28 combines with J gene TRBJ2-2, with TRBD1 identical over 7 bases. The CDR3 totals 13 residues. Germline values: CDR1 MDHEN, CDR2 SYDVKM. With V trimmed by 7 bases and J by 3 bases, 2 bases remained unmatched. CDR3 bases: TGTGCCAGCATTCAGGGGGACACCGGGGAGCTGTTTTTT. Translation gives CASIQGDTGELFF.

The CDR3 loop reads CASRKGQFHEQYV. CDR3 DNA sequence: TGTGCCAGCAGGAAGGGGCAGTTCCACGAGCAGTACGTC. The chain has TRBV6-5 and TRBJ2-7, with D possibly being TRBD1 (5 bases). This CDR3 spans 13 amino acids. The germline CDR1 and CDR2 sequences are MNHEY and SVGAGI. Trimming took off 6 bases at V and 5 bases at J, with 14 bases between the two ends.

The rearrangement links TRBV19 to TRBJ1-1; 10 nucleotides match TRBD1. CDR3 length: 18 residues. V lost 4 bases and J lost 3; bases outside the gene matches: 14. CDR1 is LNHDA, CDR2 SQIVND, per germline (reference sequence). The CDR3 region has the DNA TGTGCCAGTAGTACCCTCATCGACAGGGGGCGCGGGGACACTGAAGCTTTCTTT. Its translation: CASSTLIDRGRGDTEAFF.

The V and J genes are TRBV7-2 and TRBJ1-3; weak D call: TRBD1 (6 bases). V shed 3 bases and J shed 0 bases, with 15 bases lying between them. Germline lookup yields CDR1 SGHTA and CDR2 FQGNSA. This CDR3 spans 17 amino acids. In DNA form, the CDR3 reads TGTGCCAGCAGCTTTTCTACGAGGGGGTTCTCTGGAAACACCATATATTTT. Protein sequence: CASSFSTRGFSGNTIYF.

This chain connects TRBV7-2 to TRBJ1-2; D is unresolved. The germline V gene encodes CDR1 SGHTA and CDR2 FQGNSA. This CDR3 is built from 15 residues. V shed 2 bases and J shed 4 bases, with 14 bases lying between them. The CDR3 loop reads CASSLNPANTYGYTF. The CDR3 DNA is TGTGCCAGCAGCTTAAACCCTGCGAATACCTATGGCTACACCTTC.

This chain joins TRBV2 and TRBJ1-5; no firm D call. The V and J ends lost 6 bases and 7 bases respectively, with 16 bases between them. Germline CDR1 SNHLY, CDR2 FYNNEI. This CDR3 spans 14 amino acids. The CDR3 loop is CASRREVSGQPQHF. The CDR3 coding sequence is TGTGCCAGCAGGAGGGAAGTATCGGGGCAGCCCCAGCATTTT.

Only a few counts were recorded for this clone. The chain combines TRBV5-4 with TRBJ2-7, with 7 nucleotides matching TRBD2. The V and J ends lost 4 bases and 0 bases, in that order; junction bases with no gene match: 1. The CDR3 covers 13 residues. Germline CDR1 is SGHNT and CDR2 is YYREEE (reference sequence). This CDR3 is CASSAGDSYEQYF. The CDR3 DNA reads as TGTGCCAGCAGCGCGGGGGACTCCTACGAGCAGTACTTC.

This chain links TRBV6-1 with TRBJ1-1, with D unclear. CDR3 size: 14 residues. The germline V and J ends were trimmed by 4 bases and 4 bases, with 13 bases remaining between them. Germline CDR1 MNHNS, CDR2 SASEGT. Written as DNA, the CDR3 is TGTGCCAGCAGTGGAGCGGCGGGGTTCACTGAAGCTTTCTTT. Protein sequence: CASSGAAGFTEAFF.

This clone was detected a few times. The genes are TRBV5-1 and TRBJ2-1; 8 nucleotides agree with TRBD2. V shed 3 bases, J shed 9 bases, and the junction held 11 bases outside the gene matches. Germline CDR1 is SGHRS and CDR2 is YFSETQ. This CDR3 has 15 residues. CDR3 sequence: CASSYQRGLWIEQFF. CDR3 coding DNA: TGCGCCAGCAGCTATCAGCGGGGGCTTTGGATTGAGCAGTTCTTC.

The chain links TRBV15 to TRBJ2-3; 7 bases align to TRBD2. CDR1 and CDR2 (germline): LNHNV, YYDKDF (reference sequence). V trimming: 1 base; J trimming: 4 bases; junction bases outside the gene matches: 11. The CDR3 runs 17 residues. The DNA of the CDR3 is TGTGCCACCAGCAGAGGGGAGGGTGTGCTTATTTCAGATACGCAGTATTTT. Its protein product is CATSRGEGVLISDTQYF.

This clone was detected once. V is TRBV19 and J is TRBJ1-1; no reliable D call. Trimming removed 5 bases at V and 4 bases at J, with 8 bases between. Germline V gene lookup returns CDR1 LNHDA and CDR2 SQIVND (reference sequence). The CDR3 contains 12 residues. The CDR3 DNA reads TGTGCCAGTAGTGCCACGGGCACTGAAGCTTTCTTT. This gives the protein CASSATGTEAFF.

This sequence joins TRBV19 and TRBJ1-1; tentatively, D is TRBD1 (6 bases). The CDR3 runs 13 residues. From germline, CDR1 is LNHDA and CDR2 SQIVND (reference sequence). Trimming left V 7 bases short and J 0 bases short, with 9 bases between. The CDR3 nucleotides read TGTGCCAGTATAGGGGGTGTGAACACTGAAGCTTTCTTT. It codes for CASIGGVNTEAFF.

This clone showed up just once. J is TRBJ1-5 and V is TRBV6-4; D uncertain. Trimming removed 7 bases from V and 0 bases from J, with 10 bases in between. Germline-derived CDR1 and CDR2 are MRHNA and SNTAGT. The length of the CDR3 is 14 residues. The CDR3 loop reads CASKVQDSNQPQHF. The DNA of the CDR3 is TGTGCCAGCAAGGTCCAGGATAGCAATCAGCCCCAGCATTTT.

This rearrangement joins TRBV5-6 to TRBJ1-1, with D hard to call. CDR3 length: 15 amino acids. Germline V gives CDR1 SGHDT, CDR2 YYEEEE. Between the trimmed V and J ends, which lost 2 bases and 5 bases, there was a span of 16 bases. The CDR3: CASSFRSVGLTEAFF. CDR3 nucleotides: TGTGCCAGCAGCTTTCGTAGCGTAGGGTTAACTGAAGCTTTCTTT.

The V call is TRBV6-5, the J call TRBJ1-1; D unresolved. The length of the CDR3 is 15 residues. The germline CDR1 and CDR2 sequences are MNHEY and SVGAGI. The germline V and J ends were trimmed by 7 bases and 7 bases, with 22 bases remaining between them. CDR3 loop: CASITRRERNIEAFF. The CDR3 DNA sequence: TGTGCCAGCATAACCCGCCGGGAGAGGAATATTGAAGCTTTCTTT.

This sequence joins TRBV4-1 and TRBJ2-1, with 7 bases that match TRBD1. Germline V gene data show CDR1 as MGHRA and CDR2 as YSYEKL. The CDR3 covers 17 residues. The trim removed 2 bases at V and 1 base at J, leaving 8 bases unmatched. CDR3 DNA: TGCGCCAGCAGCCAAACAGGGGCAGGGTGGTCCTACAATGAGCAGTTCTTC. Its protein product is CASSQTGAGWSYNEQFF.

This chain joins TRBV5-8 and TRBJ2-1; tentatively, D is TRBD1 (5 bases). CDR3 length: 14 amino acids. Germline values: CDR1 SGHTS, CDR2 YDEGEE. The germline V and J ends were trimmed by 5 bases and 0 bases, with 9 bases remaining between them. CDR3 nucleotide sequence: TGTGCCAGCAGATCTGACAGCTCCTACAATGAGCAGTTCTTC. Amino acids: CASRSDSSYNEQFF.